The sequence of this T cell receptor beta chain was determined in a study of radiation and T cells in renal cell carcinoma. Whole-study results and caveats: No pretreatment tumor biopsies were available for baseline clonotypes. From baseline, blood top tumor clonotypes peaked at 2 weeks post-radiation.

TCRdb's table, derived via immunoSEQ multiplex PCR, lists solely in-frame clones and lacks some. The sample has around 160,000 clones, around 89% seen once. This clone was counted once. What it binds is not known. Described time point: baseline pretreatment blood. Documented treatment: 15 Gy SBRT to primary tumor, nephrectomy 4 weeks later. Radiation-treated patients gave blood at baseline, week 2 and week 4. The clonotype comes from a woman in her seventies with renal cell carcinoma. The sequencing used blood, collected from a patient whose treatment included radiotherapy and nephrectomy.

CDR3 in DNA: TGTGCCAGTGCAGAGGGCGGGTTCGGCTACACCTTC. The encoded protein is CASAEGGFGYTF. J is TRBJ1-2 and V is TRBV7-9; no clear D. The V gene lost 9 bases and the J gene lost 8 bases, with 16 bases spanning the gap. There are 12 residues in the CDR3. Germline CDR1 SEHNR, CDR2 FQNEAQ (reference sequence).